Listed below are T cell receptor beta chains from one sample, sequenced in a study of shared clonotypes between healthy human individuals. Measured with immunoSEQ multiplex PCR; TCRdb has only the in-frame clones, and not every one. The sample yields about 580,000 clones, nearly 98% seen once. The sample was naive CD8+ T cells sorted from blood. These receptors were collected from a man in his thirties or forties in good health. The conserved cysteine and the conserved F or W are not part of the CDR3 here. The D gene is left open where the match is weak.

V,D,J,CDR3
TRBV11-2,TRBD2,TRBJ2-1,ASSLELLAAYNEQF
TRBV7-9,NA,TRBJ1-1,ASSQGGPGDTEAF
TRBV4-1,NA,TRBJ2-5,ASSQGVGKLQETQY
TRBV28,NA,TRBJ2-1,ASSLRLGEQF
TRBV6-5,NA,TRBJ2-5,ASSYSTGFQETQY
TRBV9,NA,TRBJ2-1,ASSVGGLSEQF
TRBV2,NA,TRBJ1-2,ASSDGPYGYT
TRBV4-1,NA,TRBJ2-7,ASSQGPVSSYEQY
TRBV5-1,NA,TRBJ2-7,ASSLDRWDEQY
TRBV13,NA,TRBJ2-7,ASSLGIGGEQY
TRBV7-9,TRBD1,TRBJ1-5,ASSLGDSYSNQPQH